The T cell receptor beta chain described here comes from a study of blood T cell repertoires in COVID-19. Study summary: Sites across the United States, Italy and Spain contributed samples from acute and convalescent COVID-19.

The count of this clone is one. Authors' processing steps: Estimated nucleated cell counts came from reference gene primer amplification. TCRdb's copy holds only in-frame clones and misses some; the assay was immunoSEQ multiplex PCR. Clone size and V and J calls were adopted from that table, with D and trimming inferred from the DNA. This sample has around 200,000 clones, with 80% to 85% found just once. The germline gives CDR1 SGHTA, CDR2 FQGTGA. The CDR3 covers 15 residues. V lost 5 bases to trimming and J lost 0 bases, with 13 bases between them. The origin of this receptor is an elderly woman with active or convalescent COVID-19. Sequenced: peripheral blood. The chain links TRBV7-3 to TRBJ1-2, with a weak D call TRBD1 (5 bases). CDR3 sequence (DNA): TGTGCCAGCAGCCGGGGGGGTAGTTCTAACTATGGCTACACCTTC. Protein: CASSRGGSSNYGYTF.